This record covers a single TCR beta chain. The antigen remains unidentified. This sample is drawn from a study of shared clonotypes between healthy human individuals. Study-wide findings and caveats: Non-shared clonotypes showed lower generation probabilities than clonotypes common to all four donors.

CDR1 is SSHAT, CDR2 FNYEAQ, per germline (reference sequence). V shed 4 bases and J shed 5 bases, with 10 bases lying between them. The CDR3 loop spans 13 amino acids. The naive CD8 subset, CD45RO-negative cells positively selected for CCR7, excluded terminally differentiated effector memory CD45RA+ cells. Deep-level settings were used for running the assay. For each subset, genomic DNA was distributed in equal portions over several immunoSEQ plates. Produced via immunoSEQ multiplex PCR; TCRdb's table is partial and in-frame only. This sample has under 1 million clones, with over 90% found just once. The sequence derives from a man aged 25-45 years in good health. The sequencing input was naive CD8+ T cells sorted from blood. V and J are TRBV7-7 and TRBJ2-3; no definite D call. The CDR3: CASSYLPKDTQYF. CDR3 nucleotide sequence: TGTGCCAGCAGCTACCTTCCCAAAGATACGCAGTATTTT.